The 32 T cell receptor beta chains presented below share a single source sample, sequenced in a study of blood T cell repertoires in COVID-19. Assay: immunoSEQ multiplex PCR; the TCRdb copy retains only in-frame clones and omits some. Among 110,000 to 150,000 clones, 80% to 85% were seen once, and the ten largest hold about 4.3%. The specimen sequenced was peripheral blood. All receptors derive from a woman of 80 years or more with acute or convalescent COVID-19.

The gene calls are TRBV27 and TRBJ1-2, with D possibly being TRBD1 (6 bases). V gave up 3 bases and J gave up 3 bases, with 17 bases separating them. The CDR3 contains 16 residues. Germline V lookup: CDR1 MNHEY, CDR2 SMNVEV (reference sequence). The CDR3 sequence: CASSFVGAVVYYGYTF. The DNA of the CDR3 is TGTGCCAGCAGTTTCGTGGGGGCGGTGGTGTACTATGGCTACACCTTC.

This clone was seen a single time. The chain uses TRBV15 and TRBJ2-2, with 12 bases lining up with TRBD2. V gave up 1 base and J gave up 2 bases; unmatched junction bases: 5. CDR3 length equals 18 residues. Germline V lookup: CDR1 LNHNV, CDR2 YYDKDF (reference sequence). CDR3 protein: CATSRGLAGDSNTGELFF. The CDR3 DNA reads TGTGCCACCAGCAGAGGACTAGCGGGAGACTCTAACACCGGGGAGCTGTTTTTT.

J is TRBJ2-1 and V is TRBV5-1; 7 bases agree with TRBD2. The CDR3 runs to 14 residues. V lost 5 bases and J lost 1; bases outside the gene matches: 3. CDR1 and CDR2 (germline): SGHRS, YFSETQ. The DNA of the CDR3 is TGCGCCAGCAGATTCGGGGGGTCCTACAATGAGCAGTTCTTC. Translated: CASRFGGSYNEQFF.

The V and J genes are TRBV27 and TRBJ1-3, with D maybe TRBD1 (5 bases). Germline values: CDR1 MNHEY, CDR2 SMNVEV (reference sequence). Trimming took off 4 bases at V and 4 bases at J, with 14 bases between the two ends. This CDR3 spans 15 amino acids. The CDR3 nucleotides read TGTGCCAGCAGTTCGGGCAGGGCATCGGGAAACACCATATATTTT. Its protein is CASSSGRASGNTIYF.

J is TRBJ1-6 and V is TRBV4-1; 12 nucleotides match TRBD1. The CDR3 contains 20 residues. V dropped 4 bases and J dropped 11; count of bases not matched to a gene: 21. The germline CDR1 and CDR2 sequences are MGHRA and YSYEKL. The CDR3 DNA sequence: TGCGCCAGCAGCCGAAGTACCATTTCCGGGACAGGGGGCACCAAGCCACCCCTCCACTTT. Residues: CASSRSTISGTGGTKPPLHF.

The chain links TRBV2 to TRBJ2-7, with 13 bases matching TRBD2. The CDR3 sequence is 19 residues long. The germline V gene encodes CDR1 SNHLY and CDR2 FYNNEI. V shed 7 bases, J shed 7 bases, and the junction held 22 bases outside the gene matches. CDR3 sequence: CASKGLAGEQKPVSREQYF. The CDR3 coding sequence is TGTGCCAGCAAAGGACTAGCGGGGGAACAGAAACCAGTTTCGAGAGAGCAGTACTTC.

CDR3 sequence (DNA): TGTGCCAGCAGTTTGTCCGTACGGCAGCCCCAGCATTTT. It specifies CASSLSVRQPQHF. The V and J genes are TRBV12-3 or TRBV12-4 and TRBJ1-5; D is unresolved. This CDR3 region has 13 residues. The V and J ends lost 3 bases and 7 bases respectively, with 10 bases between them.

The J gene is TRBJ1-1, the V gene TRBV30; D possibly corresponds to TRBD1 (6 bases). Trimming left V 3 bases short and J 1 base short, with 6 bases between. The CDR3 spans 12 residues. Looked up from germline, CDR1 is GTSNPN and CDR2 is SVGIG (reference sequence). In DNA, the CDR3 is TGTGCCTGGAGGGGACAGAACACTGAAGCTTTCTTT. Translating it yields CAWRGQNTEAFF.

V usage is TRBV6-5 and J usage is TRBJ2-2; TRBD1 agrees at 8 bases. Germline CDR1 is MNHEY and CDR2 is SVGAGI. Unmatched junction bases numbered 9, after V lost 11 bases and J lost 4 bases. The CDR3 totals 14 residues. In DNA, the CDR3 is TGTGCCCTCCTCGGACAGGGATCCACCGGGGAGCTGTTTTTT. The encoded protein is CALLGQGSTGELFF.

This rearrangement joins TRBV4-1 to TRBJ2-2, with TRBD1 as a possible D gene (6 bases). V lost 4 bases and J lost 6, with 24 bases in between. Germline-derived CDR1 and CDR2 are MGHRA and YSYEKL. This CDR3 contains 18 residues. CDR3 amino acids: CASSLAIGDINLAGELFF. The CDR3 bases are TGCGCCAGCAGCCTCGCGATAGGGGACATAAACCTTGCCGGGGAGCTGTTTTTT.

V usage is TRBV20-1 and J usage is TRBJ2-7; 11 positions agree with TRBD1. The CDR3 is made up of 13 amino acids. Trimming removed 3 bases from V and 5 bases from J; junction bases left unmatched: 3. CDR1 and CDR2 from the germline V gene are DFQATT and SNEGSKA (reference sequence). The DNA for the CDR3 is TGCAGTGCTAGTGGGACAGGGGGGCACGAGCAGTACTTC. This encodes CSASGTGGHEQYF.

The CDR3: CAISESASGERTEAFF. In nucleotides, the CDR3 is TGTGCCATCAGTGAGTCGGCCTCAGGGGAAAGGACTGAAGCTTTCTTT. The genes are TRBV10-3 and TRBJ1-1; D possibly corresponds to TRBD1 (6 bases). Trimming cost V 0 bases and J 5 bases, with 16 bases left between them. The CDR3 totals 16 residues. Germline CDR1 ENHRY, CDR2 SYGVKD.

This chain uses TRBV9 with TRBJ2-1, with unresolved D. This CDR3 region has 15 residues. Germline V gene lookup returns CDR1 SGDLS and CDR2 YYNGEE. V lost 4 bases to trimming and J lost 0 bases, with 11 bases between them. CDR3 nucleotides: TGTGCCAGCAGCATCCGAACCAGCTCCTACAATGAGCAGTTCTTC. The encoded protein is CASSIRTSSYNEQFF.

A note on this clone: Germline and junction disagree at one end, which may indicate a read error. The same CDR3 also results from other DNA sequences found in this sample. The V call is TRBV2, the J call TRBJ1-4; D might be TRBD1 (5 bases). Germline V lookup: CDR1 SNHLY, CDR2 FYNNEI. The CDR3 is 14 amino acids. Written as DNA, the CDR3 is TGTGCCAGCAGACTCAGACAGTTTAATGAAAAATTGTTTTTT. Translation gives CASRLRQFNEKLFF.

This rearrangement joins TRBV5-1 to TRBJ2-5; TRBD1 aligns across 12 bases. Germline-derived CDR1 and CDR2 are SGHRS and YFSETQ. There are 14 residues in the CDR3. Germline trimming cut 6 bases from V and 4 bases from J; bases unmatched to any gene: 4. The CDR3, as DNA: TGCGCCAGCAACAGGGACAGGGGGCTAGAGACCCAGTACTTC. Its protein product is CASNRDRGLETQYF.

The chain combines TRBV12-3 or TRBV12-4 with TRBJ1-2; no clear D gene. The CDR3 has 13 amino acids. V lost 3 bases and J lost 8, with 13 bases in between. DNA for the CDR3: TGTGCCAGCAGTTTCCGGGTAGTGGAGGGCTACACCTTC. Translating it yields CASSFRVVEGYTF.

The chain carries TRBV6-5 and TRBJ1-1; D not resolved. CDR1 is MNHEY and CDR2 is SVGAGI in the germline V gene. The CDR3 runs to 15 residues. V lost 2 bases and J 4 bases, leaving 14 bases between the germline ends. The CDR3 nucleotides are TGTGCCAGCAGTTACCGCCGACAACCGACCACTGAAGCTTTCTTT. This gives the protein CASSYRRQPTTEAFF.

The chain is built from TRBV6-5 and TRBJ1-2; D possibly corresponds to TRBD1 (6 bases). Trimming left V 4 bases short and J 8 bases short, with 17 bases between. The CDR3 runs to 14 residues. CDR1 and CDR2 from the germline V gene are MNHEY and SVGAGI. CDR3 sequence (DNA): TGTGCCAGCAGTTGGTTGGGGGCGCCGGTAGGCTACACCTTC. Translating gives CASSWLGAPVGYTF.

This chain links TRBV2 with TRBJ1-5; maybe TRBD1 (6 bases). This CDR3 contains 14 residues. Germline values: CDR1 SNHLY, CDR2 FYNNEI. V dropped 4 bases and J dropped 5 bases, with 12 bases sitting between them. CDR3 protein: CASSARQGYQPQHF. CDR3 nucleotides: TGTGCCAGCAGTGCGCGTCAGGGGTATCAGCCCCAGCATTTT.

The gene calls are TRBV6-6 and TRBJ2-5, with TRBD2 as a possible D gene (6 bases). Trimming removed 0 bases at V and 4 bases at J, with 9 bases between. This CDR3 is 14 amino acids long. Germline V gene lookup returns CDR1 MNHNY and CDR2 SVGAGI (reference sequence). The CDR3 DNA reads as TGTGCCAGCAGTTACTCGACCGGGGGAGAGACCCAGTACTTC. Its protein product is CASSYSTGGETQYF.

CDR3 region: CASSSGTSGHNEQFF. The CDR3 DNA reads TGTGCCAGCAGCTCCGGGACTAGCGGCCACAATGAGCAGTTCTTC. The chain recombines TRBV5-4 with TRBJ2-1; 11 nucleotides line up with TRBD2. Germline loops: CDR1 SGHNT, CDR2 YYREEE (reference sequence). This CDR3 has 15 residues. Losses at the gene ends were 3 bases for V and 5 bases for J; bases not matched to a gene: 4. Based on the CDR3 plus reference TRBV5-4 and TRBJ2-1, the full variable domain is ETGVTQSPTHLIKTRGQQVTLRCSSQSGHNTVSWYQQALGQGPQFIFQYYREEENGRGNFPPRFSGLQFPNYSSELNVNALELDDSALYLCASSSGTSGHNEQFFGPGTRLTVL.

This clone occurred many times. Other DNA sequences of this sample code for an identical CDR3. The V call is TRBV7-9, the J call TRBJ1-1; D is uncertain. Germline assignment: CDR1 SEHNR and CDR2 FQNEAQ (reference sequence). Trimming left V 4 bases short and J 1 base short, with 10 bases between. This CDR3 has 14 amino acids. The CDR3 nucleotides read TGTGCCAGCAGCTCGCCCACAGCGAACACTGAAGCTTTCTTT. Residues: CASSSPTANTEAFF. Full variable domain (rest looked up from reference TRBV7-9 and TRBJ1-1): DTGVSQNPRHKITKRGQNVTFRCDPISEHNRLYWYRQTLGQGPEFLTYFQNEAQLEKSRLLSDRFSAERPKGSFSTLEIQRTEQGDSAMYLCASSSPTANTEAFFGQGTRLTVV.

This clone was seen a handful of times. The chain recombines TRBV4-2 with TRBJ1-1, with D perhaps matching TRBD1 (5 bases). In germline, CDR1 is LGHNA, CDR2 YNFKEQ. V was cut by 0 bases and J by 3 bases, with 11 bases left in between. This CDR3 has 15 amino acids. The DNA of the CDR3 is TGTGCCAGCAGCCAAGATATCCAGGGCTACACTGAAGCTTTCTTT. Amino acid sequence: CASSQDIQGYTEAFF.

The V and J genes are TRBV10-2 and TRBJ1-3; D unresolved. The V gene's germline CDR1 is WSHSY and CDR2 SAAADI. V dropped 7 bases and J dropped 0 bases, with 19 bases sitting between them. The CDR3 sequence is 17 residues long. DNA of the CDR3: TGCGCCAGCAAGGGAGGTGTCAGCCAAGTCTCTGGAAACACCATATATTTT. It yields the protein CASKGGVSQVSGNTIYF.

CDR3 amino acids: CASSLGPDLRNTEAFF. The CDR3 region has the DNA TGTGCCAGCAGCTTAGGACCGGACTTAAGGAACACTGAAGCTTTCTTT. The J gene is TRBJ1-1, the V gene TRBV21-1. TRBV21-1 corresponds to a pseudogene. The CDR3 is made up of 16 amino acids.

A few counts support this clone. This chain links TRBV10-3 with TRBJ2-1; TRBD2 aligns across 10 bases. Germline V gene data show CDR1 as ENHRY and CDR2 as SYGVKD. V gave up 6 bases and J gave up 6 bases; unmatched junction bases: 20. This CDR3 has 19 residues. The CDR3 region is CAISGSGPLAGVLVNEQFF. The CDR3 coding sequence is TGTGCCATCAGCGGGTCAGGGCCCCTAGCGGGAGTCTTGGTCAATGAGCAGTTCTTC.

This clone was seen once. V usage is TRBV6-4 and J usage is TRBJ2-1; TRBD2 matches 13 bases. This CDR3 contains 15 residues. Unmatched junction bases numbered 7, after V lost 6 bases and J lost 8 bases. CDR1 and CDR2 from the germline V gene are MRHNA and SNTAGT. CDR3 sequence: CASSELAGGIYEQFF. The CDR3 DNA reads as TGTGCCAGCAGCGAACTAGCGGGGGGGATCTATGAGCAGTTCTTC.

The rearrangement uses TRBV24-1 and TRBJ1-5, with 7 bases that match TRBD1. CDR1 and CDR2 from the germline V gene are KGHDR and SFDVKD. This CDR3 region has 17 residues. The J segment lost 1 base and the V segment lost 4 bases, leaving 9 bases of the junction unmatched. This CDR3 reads CATSESLQGCSNQPQHF. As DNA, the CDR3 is TGTGCCACCAGTGAAAGTTTACAGGGGTGCAGCAATCAGCCCCAGCATTTT.

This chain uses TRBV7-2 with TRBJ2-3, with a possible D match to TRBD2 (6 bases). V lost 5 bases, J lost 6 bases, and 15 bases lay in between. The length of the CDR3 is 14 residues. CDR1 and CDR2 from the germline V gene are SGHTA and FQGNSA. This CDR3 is CASSPYGSLDTQYF. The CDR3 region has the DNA TGTGCCAGCAGCCCCTACGGGAGCTTGGATACGCAGTATTTT.

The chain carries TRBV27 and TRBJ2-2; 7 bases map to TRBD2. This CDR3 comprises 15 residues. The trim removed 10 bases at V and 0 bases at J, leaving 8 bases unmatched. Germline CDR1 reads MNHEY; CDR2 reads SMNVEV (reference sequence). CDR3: CANPASGPNTGELFF. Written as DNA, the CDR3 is TGTGCCAACCCGGCTAGCGGTCCGAACACCGGGGAGCTGTTTTTT.

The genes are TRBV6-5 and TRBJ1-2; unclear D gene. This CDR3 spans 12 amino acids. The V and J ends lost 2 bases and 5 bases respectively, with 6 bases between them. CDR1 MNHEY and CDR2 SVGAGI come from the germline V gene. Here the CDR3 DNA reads TGTGCCAGCAGTTACGGGCGTTATGGCTACACCTTC. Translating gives CASSYGRYGYTF.

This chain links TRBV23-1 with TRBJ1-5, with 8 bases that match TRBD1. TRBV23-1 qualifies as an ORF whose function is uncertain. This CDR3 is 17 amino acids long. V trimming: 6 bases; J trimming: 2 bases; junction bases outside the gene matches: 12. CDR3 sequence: CASRPTGDKVGNQPQHF. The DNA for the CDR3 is TGCGCCAGCAGACCGACAGGGGATAAGGTGGGCAATCAGCCCCAGCATTTT.